This TCR beta chain emerged from a study of human T cells and chemical hapten exposure. Per the original data handling: Sample TCR counts, which ranged from roughly 20,000 to 750,000, had a median of approximately 94,000. TCRdb independently ran MiXCR on the RACE reads; one entry per CDR3 protein. The V and J calls and clone size are TCRdb's, not the authors'. The sample has 25,000 to 30,000 distinct CDR3 sequences; approximately 10% are singletons. With regard to this clonotype: Its antigen remains unknown.

V dropped 6 bases and J dropped 0; count of bases not matched to a gene: 6. Germline CDR1 is DFQATT and CDR2 is SNEGSKA (reference sequence). The CDR3 has 14 amino acids. Broader study findings: Expanded TCRs produced significantly more large CDR3 similarity clusters than controls did.

Time point meaning: patch test 2, 6 weeks after DPC sensitization. Treatment described: therapeutic diphenylcyclopropenone sensitization with weekly scalp DPC. Blood draws came before every patch-test application. Non-pregnant alopecia patients aged 18 to 70, suitable for DPC therapy. Source: whole blood, taken in connection with sensitization to the hapten diphenylcyclopropenone (DPC). V is TRBV20-1 and J is TRBJ2-3, with 7 bases identical to TRBD1. This sequence was found in a man aged 25 to 45 with alopecia areata. Some clones in this sample may be carry-over from other donors' samples. Here the CDR3 reads CSAEPGQSTDTQYF. The CDR3 DNA reads as TGCAGTGCGGAGCCGGGACAGAGCACAGATACGCAGTATTTT.